This TCR beta chain originates from a study of glioma-infiltrating T cells. The study, taken as a whole, reports: Only very few CDR3 sequences appeared in both tissue and blood. Above-expected tissue-blood divergence occurred in all gliomas, most in low-grade ones.

The V end was cut by 2 bases, the J end by 2 bases, with 12 bases between. In germline, CDR1 is SNHLY, CDR2 FYNNEI. The CDR3 spans 16 residues. The iRepertoire nested amplicon-rescue multiplex PCR amplified TCR alpha and beta CDR3s from RNA. Input was roughly 100-450 ng of tissue mRNA or PBMC total RNA. TCRdb fed the multiplex PCR reads into MiXCR, producing one record per CDR3 protein. The repertoire consists of 100,000 to 150,000 distinct CDR3 sequences, with around a quarter occurring once and the leading ten covering about a quarter. This clonotype was found a few times. The antigen remains unidentified.

The genes are TRBV2 and TRBJ2-2; either TRBD1 or TRBD2 may fit D (6 bases each). The specimen sequenced was glioma tissue, nonneoplastic brain tissue, or PBMCs (not recorded which). The clonotype comes from a human donor with low-grade glioma or glioblastoma, undergoing nonglioma brain surgery, or in good health (not recorded which). CDR3 nucleotide sequence: TGTGCCAGCAGTGAATTCGGGGGCGGCAACACCGGGGAGCTGTTTTTT. Amino acid sequence: CASSEFGGGNTGELFF.